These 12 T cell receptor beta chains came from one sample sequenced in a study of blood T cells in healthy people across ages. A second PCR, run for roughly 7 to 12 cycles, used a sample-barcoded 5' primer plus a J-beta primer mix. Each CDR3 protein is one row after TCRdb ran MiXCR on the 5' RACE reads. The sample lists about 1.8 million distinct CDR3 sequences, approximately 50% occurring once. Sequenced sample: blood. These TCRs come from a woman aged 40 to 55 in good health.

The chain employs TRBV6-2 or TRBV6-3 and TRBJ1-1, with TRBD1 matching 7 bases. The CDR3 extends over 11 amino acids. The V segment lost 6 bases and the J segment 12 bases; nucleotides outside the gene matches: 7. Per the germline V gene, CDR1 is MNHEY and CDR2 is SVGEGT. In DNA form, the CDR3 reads TGTGCCAGCAGCCACGGACAGGACCCTTTCTTT. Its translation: CASSHGQDPFF.

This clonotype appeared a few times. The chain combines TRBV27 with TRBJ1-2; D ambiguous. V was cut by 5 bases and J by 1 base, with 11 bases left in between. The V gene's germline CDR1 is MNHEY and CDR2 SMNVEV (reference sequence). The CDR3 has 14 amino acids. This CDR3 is CASSGKDGNYGYTF. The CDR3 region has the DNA TGTGCCAGCAGTGGAAAGGACGGTAACTATGGCTACACCTTC.

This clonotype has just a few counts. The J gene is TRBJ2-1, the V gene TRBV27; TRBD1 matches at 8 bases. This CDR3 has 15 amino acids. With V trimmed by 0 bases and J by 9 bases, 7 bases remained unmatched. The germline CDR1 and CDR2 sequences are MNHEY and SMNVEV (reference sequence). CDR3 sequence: CASSLSRGPTGEQFF. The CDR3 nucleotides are TGTGCCAGCAGTTTATCCAGGGGGCCTACTGGTGAGCAGTTCTTC.

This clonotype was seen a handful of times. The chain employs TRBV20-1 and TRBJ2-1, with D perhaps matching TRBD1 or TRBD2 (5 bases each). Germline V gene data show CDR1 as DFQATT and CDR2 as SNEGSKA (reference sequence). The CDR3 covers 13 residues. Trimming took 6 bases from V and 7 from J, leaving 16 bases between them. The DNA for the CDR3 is TGCAGTGCAGTTGGGACGGAAGGAAATGAGCAGTTCTTC. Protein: CSAVGTEGNEQFF.

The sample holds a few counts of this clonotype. The CDR3 loop reads CASSQDEYSNQPQHF. CDR3 DNA sequence: TGTGCCAGCAGCCAAGACGAATATAGCAATCAGCCCCAGCATTTT. The chain uses TRBV4-2 and TRBJ1-5; D call uncertain. Germline CDR1 LGHNA, CDR2 YNFKEQ. Trimming took off 0 bases at V and 0 bases at J, with 6 bases between the two ends. The CDR3 consists of 15 residues.

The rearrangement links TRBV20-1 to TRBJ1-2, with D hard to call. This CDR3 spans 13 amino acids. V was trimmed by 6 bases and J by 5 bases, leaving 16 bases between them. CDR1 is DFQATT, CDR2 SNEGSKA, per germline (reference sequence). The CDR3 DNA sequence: TGCAGTGCCGGCCGGACGGGGTCTTATGGCTACACCTTC. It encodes CSAGRTGSYGYTF.

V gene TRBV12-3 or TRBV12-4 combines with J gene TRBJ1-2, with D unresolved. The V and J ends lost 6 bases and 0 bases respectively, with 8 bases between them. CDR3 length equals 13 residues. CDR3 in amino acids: CASSQSPNYGYTF. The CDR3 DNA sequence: TGTGCCAGCAGCCAGAGCCCTAACTATGGCTACACCTTC.

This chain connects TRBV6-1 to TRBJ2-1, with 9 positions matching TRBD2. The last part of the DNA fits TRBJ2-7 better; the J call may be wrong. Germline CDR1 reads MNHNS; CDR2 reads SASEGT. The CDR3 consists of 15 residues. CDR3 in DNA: TGTGCCAGCAGTGAAGATAGCGGGGGTTACAATGAGCAGTACTTC. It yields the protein CASSEDSGGYNEQYF.

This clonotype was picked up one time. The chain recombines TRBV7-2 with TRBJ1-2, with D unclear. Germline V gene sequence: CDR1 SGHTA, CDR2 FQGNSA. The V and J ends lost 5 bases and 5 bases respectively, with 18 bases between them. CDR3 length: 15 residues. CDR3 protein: CASSLAGGRPYGYTF. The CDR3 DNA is TGTGCCAGCAGCCTCGCCGGAGGACGGCCTTATGGCTACACCTTC.

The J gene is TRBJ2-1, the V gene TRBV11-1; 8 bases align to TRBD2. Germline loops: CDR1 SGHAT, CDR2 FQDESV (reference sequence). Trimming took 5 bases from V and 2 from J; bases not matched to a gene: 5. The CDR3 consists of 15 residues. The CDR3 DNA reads TGTGCCAGCAGCCCCGCGGGGGGAGCCTACAATGAGCAGTTCTTC. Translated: CASSPAGGAYNEQFF.

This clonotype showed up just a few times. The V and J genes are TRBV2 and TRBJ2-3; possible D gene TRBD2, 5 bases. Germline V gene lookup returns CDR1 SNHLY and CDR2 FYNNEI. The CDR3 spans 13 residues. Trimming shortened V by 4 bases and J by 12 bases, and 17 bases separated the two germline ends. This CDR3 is CASSVLAESNQYF. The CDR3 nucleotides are TGTGCCAGCAGTGTCCTAGCAGAGTCGAATCAGTATTTT.

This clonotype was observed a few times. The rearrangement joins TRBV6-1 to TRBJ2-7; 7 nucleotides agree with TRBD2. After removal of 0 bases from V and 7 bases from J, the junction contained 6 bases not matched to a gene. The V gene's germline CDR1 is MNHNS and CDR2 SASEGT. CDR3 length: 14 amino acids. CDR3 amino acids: CASSEAAGAGEQYF. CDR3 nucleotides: TGTGCCAGCAGTGAAGCGGCAGGAGCGGGAGAGCAGTACTTC.